These 28 T cell receptor beta chains originate from one sample sequenced in a study of T-cell reconstitution after alpha-beta-depleted transplantation in children. TCRbeta library preparation incorporated unique molecular identifiers. From the PCR reads, TCRdb called clonotypes with MiXCR, one entry per CDR3 protein. Of more than 200,000 distinct CDR3 sequences in the sample, about 8.8% are singletons; the top ten hold roughly 5.1%. Here the sequenced sample was PBMCs from the stem cell graft donor, taken from the stem cell graft. The origin of the receptors is a human donor who donated a stem cell graft to a child with SCID.

This clonotype was detected many times. J is TRBJ2-3 and V is TRBV20-1; 8 nucleotides align to TRBD1. Germline V gene data show CDR1 as DFQATT and CDR2 as SNEGSKA (reference sequence). The CDR3 is 14 amino acids. J was trimmed by 3 bases and V by 2 bases; bases with no gene match: 4. CDR3 DNA sequence: TGCAGTGCTAGACAGGGGGCGAGGACAGATACGCAGTATTTT. As protein: CSARQGARTDTQYF.

This clonotype was picked up many times. V is TRBV7-2 and J is TRBJ2-3; D gene uncertain. The CDR3 covers 13 residues. V shed 2 bases and J shed 5 bases, with 8 bases lying between them. Per germline, CDR1 SGHTA and CDR2 FQGNSA. For the CDR3, the DNA is TGTGCCAGCAGCTTACTCGAGAGAGATACGCAGTATTTT. Protein product: CASSLLERDTQYF.

Comments on this clonotype: A much larger clonotype is one base distant, so this may be a read error. The chain is built from TRBV20-1 and TRBJ2-7; a weak D match, TRBD2 (5 bases). CDR3 length equals 17 residues. CDR1 and CDR2 from the germline V gene are DFQATT and SNEGSKA (reference sequence). CDR3: CCARDRLGSGMLYEQYF. The CDR3 DNA reads TGCTGTGCTAGAGATCGTTTGGGGTCGGGGATGCTCTACGAGCAGTACTTC.

Ten or more counts support this clonotype. V and J are TRBV18 and TRBJ2-7, with a possible D match to TRBD1 (5 bases). CDR3 size: 13 residues. Looked up from germline, CDR1 is KGHSH and CDR2 is LQKENI. The V end was cut by 0 bases, the J end by 5 bases, with 8 bases between. For the CDR3, the DNA is TGTGCCAGCTCACCACCGGCAGGGCACGAGCAGTACTTC. This gives the protein CASSPPAGHEQYF.

This chain uses TRBV4-1 with TRBJ2-7; D is unresolved. The CDR3 runs 17 residues. V gave up 1 base and J gave up 0 bases, with 16 bases separating them. The germline CDR1 and CDR2 sequences are MGHRA and YSYEKL. This CDR3 is CASSQAHHTDSSYEQYF. The DNA for the CDR3 is TGCGCCAGCAGCCAAGCGCACCACACAGATAGCTCCTACGAGCAGTACTTC.

This clonotype was picked up many times. The chain joins TRBV7-6 to TRBJ2-5, with 7 positions matching TRBD1. V shed 1 base, J shed 7 bases, and the junction held 3 bases outside the gene matches. The CDR3 is made up of 13 amino acids. Per the germline V gene, CDR1 is SGHVS and CDR2 is FNYEAQ. This CDR3 is CASSLGQGMTQYF. Written as DNA, the CDR3 is TGTGCCAGCAGCTTAGGACAGGGAATGACCCAGTACTTC.

The chain links TRBV5-1 to TRBJ2-1; possible D gene TRBD2, 5 bases. This CDR3 region has 24 residues. V was cut by 2 bases and J by 2 bases, with 38 bases left in between. Germline V lookup: CDR1 SGHRS, CDR2 YFSETQ. Written as DNA, the CDR3 is TGCGCCAGCAGCTTTGTCTGTTGTTTTGCCCAACTAGTCTCCGTAGTTGCGACCTACAATGAGCAGTTCTTC. It specifies CASSFVCCFAQLVSVVATYNEQFF.

In this sample, this clonotype turned up a few times. The chain has TRBV7-9 and TRBJ1-1, with TRBD1 matching 10 bases. Trimming removed 5 bases from V and 5 bases from J; junction bases left unmatched: 11. This CDR3 has 16 amino acids. Germline CDR1 SEHNR, CDR2 FQNEAQ (reference sequence). CDR3 loop: CASSRPRDRGLTEAFF. CDR3 nucleotide sequence: TGTGCCAGCAGCCGTCCCCGGGACAGGGGTCTGACTGAAGCTTTCTTT.

This clonotype was counted ten times or more. The gene calls are TRBV15 and TRBJ2-5; D perhaps matches TRBD1 (5 bases). This CDR3 contains 12 residues. Germline V gene lookup returns CDR1 LNHNV and CDR2 YYDKDF (reference sequence). V lost 5 bases, J lost 5 bases, and 9 bases lay in between. CDR3 in DNA: TGTGCCACCAGCGAGACAGTTGAGACCCAGTACTTC. Translation gives CATSETVETQYF. The variable domain in full, with the rest retrieved from reference TRBV15 and TRBJ2-5, is DAMVIQNPRYQVTQFGKPVTLSCSQTLNHNVMYWYQQKSSQAPKLLFHYYDKDFNNEADTPDNFQSRRPNTSFCFLDIRSPGLGDTAMYLCATSETVETQYFGPGTRLLVL.

The table lists this clonotype with many counts. The chain employs TRBV20-1 and TRBJ1-3, with D unresolved. V gave up 0 bases and J gave up 7 bases, with 7 bases separating them. CDR3 length: 12 amino acids. Looked up from germline, CDR1 is DFQATT and CDR2 is SNEGSKA (reference sequence). The CDR3 loop is CSARDFSNTIYF. DNA for the CDR3: TGCAGTGCTAGAGATTTCTCGAACACCATATATTTT.

This clonotype was counted at least ten times. The chain uses TRBV3-1 and TRBJ2-2, with TRBD1 as a possible D gene (5 bases). This CDR3 has 13 residues. CDR1 LGHDT and CDR2 YNNKEL come from the germline V gene (reference sequence). Trimming left V 10 bases short and J 5 bases short, with 14 bases between. The chain's CDR3 is CATTFPGTGELFF. The CDR3 coding sequence is TGTGCCACCACCTTCCCAGGGACCGGGGAGCTGTTTTTT.

This clonotype came up many times. The V call is TRBV12-3 or TRBV12-4, the J call TRBJ1-2; the match to TRBD1 covers 8 bases. The CDR3 runs to 17 residues. V lost 4 bases to trimming and J lost 8 bases; unmatched junction nucleotides: 18. The CDR3 reads CASSSAPGTGDLGGYTF. The CDR3 DNA follows: TGTGCCAGCAGTTCCGCGCCCGGGACAGGTGATCTCGGGGGCTACACCTTC.

The table lists this clonotype with many counts. The rearrangement joins TRBV19 to TRBJ2-7; D gene uncertain. Germline CDR1 LNHDA, CDR2 SQIVND (reference sequence). This CDR3 region has 14 residues. V gave up 6 bases and J gave up 1 base, with 13 bases separating them. The CDR3 bases are TGTGCCAGTAGCCTTGGGGTGGGATCCTACGAGCAGTACTTC. Amino acids: CASSLGVGSYEQYF.

This clonotype occurred many times. The rearrangement links TRBV15 to TRBJ1-5; D is unclear. V shed 5 bases and J shed 0 bases, with 8 bases lying between them. Germline CDR1 is LNHNV and CDR2 is YYDKDF (reference sequence). CDR3 length: 14 amino acids. CDR3 nucleotide sequence: TGTGCCACCAGCTCCCCCCATAGCAATCAGCCCCAGCATTTT. It yields the protein CATSSPHSNQPQHF. Full variable domain (remainder filled in from reference TRBV15 and TRBJ1-5): DAMVIQNPRYQVTQFGKPVTLSCSQTLNHNVMYWYQQKSSQAPKLLFHYYDKDFNNEADTPDNFQSRRPNTSFCFLDIRSPGLGDTAMYLCATSSPHSNQPQHFGDGTRLSIL.

Many counts were recorded for this clonotype. The chain has TRBV7-6 and TRBJ2-3; TRBD1 aligns across 7 bases. This CDR3 spans 16 amino acids. V lost 2 bases, J lost 0 bases, and 5 bases stayed unmatched. Per germline, CDR1 SGHVS and CDR2 FNYEAQ. CDR3 bases: TGTGCCAGCAGCTTAAGGGGGCCGGTAAGCACAGATACGCAGTATTTT. Protein: CASSLRGPVSTDTQYF.

This clonotype was found many times. V usage is TRBV7-2 and J usage is TRBJ2-1; TRBD1 matches at 7 bases. V shed 6 bases, J shed 6 bases, and the junction held 14 bases outside the gene matches. From germline, CDR1 is SGHTA and CDR2 FQGNSA. The CDR3 runs to 16 residues. CDR3 nucleotides: TGTGCCAGCAGTTATACAGGGGTCTCCCTTTCCAATGAGCAGTTCTTC. This codes for CASSYTGVSLSNEQFF.

This clonotype was detected many times. The rearrangement links TRBV20-1 to TRBJ1-4, with D possibly matching TRBD1 (5 bases). Trimming stripped 3 bases from V and 14 bases from J, with 16 bases between. The CDR3 is 12 residues long. CDR1 and CDR2 (germline): DFQATT, SNEGSKA (reference sequence). CDR3 region: CSASTPTTELFF. CDR3 in DNA: TGCAGTGCTAGTACCCCAACGACAGAGCTGTTTTTT.

Of note for this clonotype: The CDR3 does not end in the conserved phenylalanine or tryptophan, so this is likely a read error. CDR3: CASSNDRAEAFL. In DNA form, the CDR3 reads TGCGCCAGCAGCAATGACAGGGCCGAAGCTTTCCTT. This chain connects TRBV5-1 to TRBJ1-1, with 7 bases fitting TRBD1. V shed 4 bases, J shed 8 bases, and the junction held 5 bases outside the gene matches. The CDR3 totals 12 residues. Germline lookup yields CDR1 SGHRS and CDR2 YFSETQ.

This clonotype appeared many times. The chain recombines TRBV6-1 with TRBJ2-3; 11 bases line up with TRBD2. The CDR3 consists of 16 residues. Per the germline V gene, CDR1 is MNHNS and CDR2 is SASEGT. The V segment lost 4 bases and the J segment 2 bases; nucleotides outside the gene matches: 5. CDR3 nucleotide sequence: TGTGCCAGCAGTGCCTCTAGCGGGGGGACCACAGATACGCAGTATTTT. This gives the protein CASSASSGGTTDTQYF.

J is TRBJ2-1 and V is TRBV5-1; D possibly corresponds to TRBD1 (6 bases). Trimming pared 4 bases from V and 5 bases from J, leaving 25 bases between. This CDR3 comprises 18 residues. Per germline, CDR1 SGHRS and CDR2 YFSETQ. This chain's CDR3 is CASSKPTGFEPEDNEQFF. DNA of the CDR3: TGCGCCAGCAGCAAGCCAACAGGGTTTGAGCCTGAGGACAATGAGCAGTTCTTC.

The sample holds many counts of this clonotype. The chain recombines TRBV6-1 with TRBJ2-2, with 8 bases aligning to TRBD1. The trim removed 3 bases at V and 5 bases at J, leaving 8 bases unmatched. CDR1 is MNHNS and CDR2 is SASEGT in the germline V gene. CDR3 size: 16 residues. CDR3 loop: CASSDVQGAGTGELFF. The CDR3 DNA sequence: TGTGCCAGCAGTGATGTCCAGGGGGCAGGTACCGGGGAGCTGTTTTTT.

Many counts were recorded for this clonotype. This sequence joins TRBV12-3 or TRBV12-4 and TRBJ2-3, with D possibly being TRBD1 (5 bases). The germline V and J ends were trimmed by 8 bases and 2 bases, with 11 bases remaining between them. The CDR3 has 13 residues. This chain's CDR3 is CASVRQLTDTQYF. CDR3 coding DNA: TGTGCCAGCGTGAGACAGCTCACAGATACGCAGTATTTT.

This clonotype was seen repeatedly, ten times or more. This chain uses TRBV4-3 with TRBJ1-2, with TRBD1 matching 8 bases. This CDR3 has 15 residues. V was clipped by 1 base and J by 8 bases; unmatched bases: 9. CDR1 is LGHNA and CDR2 is YSLEER in the germline V gene. CDR3 coding DNA: TGCGCCAGCAGCCAAGCCCATCAGGGGGCGTACGGCTACACCTTC. It is translated as CASSQAHQGAYGYTF.

Note on this clonotype: Possible read error: a much larger clone is one base away. The genes are TRBV5-1 and TRBJ2-2, with a tentative D call TRBD2 (6 bases). The CDR3 totals 13 residues. Germline-derived CDR1 and CDR2 are SGHRS and YFSETQ. CDR3 protein: CASSSRETEELFF. The CDR3 nucleotides read TGCGCCAGCAGCTCCCGGGAGACCGAGGAGCTGTTTTTT.

There are many counts of this clonotype. The rearrangement joins TRBV7-2 to TRBJ1-4; 8 bases align to TRBD1. The CDR3 has 14 amino acids. The V and J ends lost 4 bases and 7 bases, in that order; junction bases with no gene match: 5. The germline CDR1 and CDR2 sequences are SGHTA and FQGNSA. The CDR3: CASSSGQGAEKLFF. For the CDR3, the DNA is TGTGCCAGCAGCTCAGGACAGGGAGCTGAAAAACTGTTTTTT.

J is TRBJ2-5 and V is TRBV24-1, with 7 bases that match TRBD1. Germline CDR1 reads KGHDR; CDR2 reads SFDVKD. The CDR3 totals 17 residues. Losses at the gene ends were 2 bases for V and 1 base for J; bases not matched to a gene: 9. The CDR3 nucleotides are TGTGCCACCAGTGATTGGGGGCGACAGGGTAGCCAAGAGACCCAGTACTTC. Protein: CATSDWGRQGSQETQYF.

This clonotype has at least ten counts. The rearrangement uses TRBV12-3 or TRBV12-4 and TRBJ2-3; the D is unclear. The V end lost 7 bases, the J end lost 6 bases, and 23 bases lay between the germline ends. The CDR3 has 16 amino acids. This CDR3 reads CASTPSLLAPSDTQYF. The DNA of the CDR3 is TGTGCCAGCACCCCGTCCTTATTGGCCCCATCGGATACGCAGTATTTT.

This clonotype was counted ten times or more. The V and J genes are TRBV6-4 and TRBJ2-5; 10 nucleotides agree with TRBD2. This CDR3 contains 20 residues. Germline trimming cut 5 bases from V and 2 bases from J; bases unmatched to any gene: 20. Germline loops: CDR1 MRHNA, CDR2 SNTAGT. The CDR3 nucleotides are TGTGCCAGCAGTATTTCCCGAGGTACTACTAGCGGGGCTTCTCAAGAGACCCAGTACTTC. Its protein product is CASSISRGTTSGASQETQYF.